These 3 T cell receptor beta chains came from one sample sequenced in a study of beta chain features in type 1 diabetes. The entirety of the isolated RNA underwent reverse transcription, so expressed TCRB transcripts were sequenced. The data were produced by immunoSEQ multiplex PCR, yet TCRdb's version contains in-frame clones alone and is incomplete. Of a few hundred thousand clones listed, 10% to 15% are singletons. The source material was naive CD4+ T cells from blood. The receptors stem from a man in his late teens or twenties in good health.

A note on this clone: Other nucleotide sequences in the sample specify the same CDR3. The chain uses TRBV9 and TRBJ2-2, with TRBD2 identical over 12 bases. From germline, CDR1 is SGDLS and CDR2 YYNGEE. The CDR3 covers 16 residues. Losses at the gene ends were 0 bases for V and 6 bases for J; bases not matched to a gene: 3. Here the CDR3 DNA reads TGTGCCAGCAGCGTAGGACTAGCGGGAGTTTCCGGGGAGCTGTTTTTT. Protein product: CASSVGLAGVSGELFF. The full variable domain, its missing parts supplied by reference TRBV9 and TRBJ2-2, is DSGVTQTPKHLITATGQRVTLRCSPRSGDLSVYWYQQSLDQGLQFLIQYYNGEERAKGNILERFSAQQFPDLHSELNLSSLELGDSALYFCASSVGLAGVSGELFFGEGSRLTVL.

This clone was found a few times. The CDR3 protein is CASSKGGRGMDEQFF. The CDR3 DNA sequence: TGTGCCAGCAGCAAAGGCGGGAGGGGAATGGATGAGCAGTTCTTC. The rearrangement joins TRBV7-3 to TRBJ2-1; 9 positions match TRBD2. Germline-derived CDR1 and CDR2 are SGHTA and FQGTGA. The CDR3 has 15 amino acids. The V segment lost 5 bases and the J segment 8 bases; nucleotides outside the gene matches: 10.

This clone was seen ten or more times. The V and J genes are TRBV29-1 and TRBJ2-7; D may be TRBD2 (5 bases). Germline V gene lookup returns CDR1 SQVTM and CDR2 ANQGSEA. The CDR3 length is 11 residues. The V and J ends lost 3 bases and 6 bases respectively, with 9 bases between them. The CDR3 is CSVDRAGEQYF. The CDR3 coding sequence is TGCAGCGTTGATAGGGCGGGCGAGCAGTACTTC.